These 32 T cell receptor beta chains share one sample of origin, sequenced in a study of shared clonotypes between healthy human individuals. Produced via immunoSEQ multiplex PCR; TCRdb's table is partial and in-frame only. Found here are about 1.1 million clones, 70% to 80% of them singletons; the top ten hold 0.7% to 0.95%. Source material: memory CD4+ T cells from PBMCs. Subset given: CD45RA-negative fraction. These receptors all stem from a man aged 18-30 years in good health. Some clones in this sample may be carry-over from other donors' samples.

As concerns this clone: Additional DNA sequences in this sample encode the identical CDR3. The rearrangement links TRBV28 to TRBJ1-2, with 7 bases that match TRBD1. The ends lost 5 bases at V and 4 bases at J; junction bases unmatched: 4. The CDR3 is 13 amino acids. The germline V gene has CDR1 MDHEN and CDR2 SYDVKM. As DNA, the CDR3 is TGTGCCAGCAGTAAACAGGGGACCTATGGCTACACCTTC. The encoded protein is CASSKQGTYGYTF.

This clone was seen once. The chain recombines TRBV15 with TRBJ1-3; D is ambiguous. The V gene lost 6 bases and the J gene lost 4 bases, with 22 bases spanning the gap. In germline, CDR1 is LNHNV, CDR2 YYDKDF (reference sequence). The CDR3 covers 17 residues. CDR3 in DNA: TGTGCCACCAGTATATCTGGCGAGGGTGTGTTCGGAAACACCATATATTTT. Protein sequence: CATSISGEGVFGNTIYF.

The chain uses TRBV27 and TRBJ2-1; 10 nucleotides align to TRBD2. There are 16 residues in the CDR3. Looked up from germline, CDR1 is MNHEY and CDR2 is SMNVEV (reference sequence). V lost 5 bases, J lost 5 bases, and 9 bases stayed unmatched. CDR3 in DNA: TGTGCCAGCAGTCCCGCCCTAGCGGGGGTGAACAATGAGCAGTTCTTC. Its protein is CASSPALAGVNNEQFF.

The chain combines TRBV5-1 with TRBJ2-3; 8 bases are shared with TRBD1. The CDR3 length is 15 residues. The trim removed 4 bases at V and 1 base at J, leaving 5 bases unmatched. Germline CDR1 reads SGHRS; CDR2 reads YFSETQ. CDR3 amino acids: CASSPGQEGTDTQYF. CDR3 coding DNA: TGCGCCAGCAGCCCGGGACAGGAGGGCACAGATACGCAGTATTTT.

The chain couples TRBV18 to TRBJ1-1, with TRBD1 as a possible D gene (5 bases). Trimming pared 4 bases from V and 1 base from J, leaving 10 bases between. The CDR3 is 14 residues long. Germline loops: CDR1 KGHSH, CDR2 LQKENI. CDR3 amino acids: CASSQDQGNTEAFF. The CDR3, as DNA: TGTGCCAGCTCACAGGATCAGGGGAACACTGAAGCTTTCTTT.

This CDR3 reads CASRPGSTYEQYF. CDR3 nucleotide sequence: TGTGCCAGCAGGCCAGGGAGTACCTACGAGCAGTACTTC. V is TRBV6-6 and J is TRBJ2-7; D possibly uses TRBD1 or TRBD2 (5 bases each). The CDR3 sequence is 13 residues long. The ends were cut back, 6 bases at V and 2 bases at J, with 11 bases in the middle. Germline assignment: CDR1 MNHNY and CDR2 SVGAGI (reference sequence).

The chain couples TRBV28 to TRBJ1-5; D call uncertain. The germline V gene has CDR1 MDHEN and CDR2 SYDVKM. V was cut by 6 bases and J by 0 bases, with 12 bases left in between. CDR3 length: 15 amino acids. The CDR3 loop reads CASRPLGYSNQPQHF. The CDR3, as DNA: TGTGCCAGCAGACCCCTAGGGTATAGCAATCAGCCCCAGCATTTT.

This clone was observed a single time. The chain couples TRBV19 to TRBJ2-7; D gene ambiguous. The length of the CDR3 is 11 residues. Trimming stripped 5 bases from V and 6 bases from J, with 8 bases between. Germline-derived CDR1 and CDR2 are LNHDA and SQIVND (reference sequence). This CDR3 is CASSHGIEQYF. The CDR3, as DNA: TGTGCCAGTAGTCATGGGATCGAGCAGTACTTC.

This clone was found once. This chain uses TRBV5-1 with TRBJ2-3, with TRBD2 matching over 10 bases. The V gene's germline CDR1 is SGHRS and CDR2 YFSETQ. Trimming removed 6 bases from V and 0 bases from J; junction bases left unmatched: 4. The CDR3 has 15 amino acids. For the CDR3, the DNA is TGCGCCAGCAATAGCGGGAGGACTAGCACAGATACGCAGTATTTT. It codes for CASNSGRTSTDTQYF.

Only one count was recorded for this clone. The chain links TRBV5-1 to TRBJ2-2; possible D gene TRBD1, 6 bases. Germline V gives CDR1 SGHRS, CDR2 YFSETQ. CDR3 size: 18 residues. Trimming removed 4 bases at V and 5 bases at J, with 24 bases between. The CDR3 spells CASSLNVNREWATGELFF. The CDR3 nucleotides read TGCGCCAGCAGCCTAAACGTAAACAGGGAGTGGGCGACCGGGGAGCTGTTTTTT. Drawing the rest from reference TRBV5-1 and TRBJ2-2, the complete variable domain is KAGVTQTPRYLIKTRGQQVTLSCSPISGHRSVSWYQQTPGQGLQFLFEYFSETQRNKGNFPGRFSGRQFSNSRSEMNVSTLELGDSALYLCASSLNVNREWATGELFFGEGSRLTVL.

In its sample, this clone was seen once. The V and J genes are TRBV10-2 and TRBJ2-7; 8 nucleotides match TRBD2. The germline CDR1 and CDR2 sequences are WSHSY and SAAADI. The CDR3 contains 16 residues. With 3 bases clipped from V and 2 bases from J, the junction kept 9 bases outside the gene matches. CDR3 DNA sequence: TGCGCCAGCAGTGAACTGATCCGGGAGGGCACCTACGAGCAGTACTTC. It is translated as CASSELIREGTYEQYF.

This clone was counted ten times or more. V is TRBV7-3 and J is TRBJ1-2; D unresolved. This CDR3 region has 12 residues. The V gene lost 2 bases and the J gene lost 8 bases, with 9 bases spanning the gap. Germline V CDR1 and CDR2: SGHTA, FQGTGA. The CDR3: CASSLYLWGYTF. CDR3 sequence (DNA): TGTGCCAGCAGCTTATATCTTTGGGGCTACACCTTC.

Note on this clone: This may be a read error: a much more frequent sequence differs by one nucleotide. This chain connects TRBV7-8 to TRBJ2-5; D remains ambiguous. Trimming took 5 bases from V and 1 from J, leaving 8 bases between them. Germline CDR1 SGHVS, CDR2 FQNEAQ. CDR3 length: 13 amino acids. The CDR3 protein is CASSVRVQETQYF. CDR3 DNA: TGTGCCAGCAGCGTCCGGGTCCAAGAGACCCAGTACTTC.

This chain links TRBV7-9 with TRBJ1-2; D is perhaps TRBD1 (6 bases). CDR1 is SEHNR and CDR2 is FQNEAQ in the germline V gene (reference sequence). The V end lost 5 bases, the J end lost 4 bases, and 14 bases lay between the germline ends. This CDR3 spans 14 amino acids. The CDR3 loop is CASSPRQDGYGYTF. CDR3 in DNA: TGTGCCAGCAGCCCCCGACAGGACGGCTATGGCTACACCTTC.

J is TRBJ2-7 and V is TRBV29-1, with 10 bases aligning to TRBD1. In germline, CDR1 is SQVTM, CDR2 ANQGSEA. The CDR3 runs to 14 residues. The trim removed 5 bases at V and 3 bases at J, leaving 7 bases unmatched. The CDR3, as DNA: TGCAGCGTTCTACCGGGACAGGGGATCTACGAGCAGTACTTC. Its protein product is CSVLPGQGIYEQYF.

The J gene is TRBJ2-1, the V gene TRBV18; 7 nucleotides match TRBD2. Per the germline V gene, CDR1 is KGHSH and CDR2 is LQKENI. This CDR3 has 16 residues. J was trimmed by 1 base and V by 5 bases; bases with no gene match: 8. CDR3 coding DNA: TGTGCCAGCTCAGCAGGTGGAGCGGGATCCTACAATGAGCAGTTCTTC. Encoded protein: CASSAGGAGSYNEQFF.

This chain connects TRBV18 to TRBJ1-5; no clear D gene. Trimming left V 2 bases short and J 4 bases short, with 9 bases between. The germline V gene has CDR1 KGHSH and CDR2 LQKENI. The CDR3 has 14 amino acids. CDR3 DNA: TGTGCCAGCTCACCAAGTCGGGCGAATCAGCCCCAGCATTTT. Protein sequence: CASSPSRANQPQHF.

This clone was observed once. CDR3 loop: CASSLEGRYEQYF. The CDR3 nucleotides are TGTGCCAGCAGCTTGGAGGGTAGATACGAGCAGTACTTC. The chain is built from TRBV7-9 and TRBJ2-7; perhaps TRBD2 as D (6 bases). CDR3 length: 13 amino acids. V gave up 3 bases and J gave up 4 bases, with 10 bases separating them. Looked up from germline, CDR1 is SEHNR and CDR2 is FQNEAQ (reference sequence).

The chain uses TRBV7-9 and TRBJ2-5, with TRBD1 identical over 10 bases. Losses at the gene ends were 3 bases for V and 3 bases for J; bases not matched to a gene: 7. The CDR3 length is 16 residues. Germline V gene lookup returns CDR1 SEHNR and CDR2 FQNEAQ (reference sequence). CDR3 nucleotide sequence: TGTGCCAGCAGCTTCCTACCAGGACAGGGGGAAGAGACCCAGTACTTC. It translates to CASSFLPGQGEETQYF.

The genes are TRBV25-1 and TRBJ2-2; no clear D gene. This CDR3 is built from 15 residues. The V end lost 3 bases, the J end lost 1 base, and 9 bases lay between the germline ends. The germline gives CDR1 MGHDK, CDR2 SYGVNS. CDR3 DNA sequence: TGTGCCAGCAGTGATAGTGGGAAGAACACCGGGGAGCTGTTTTTT. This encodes CASSDSGKNTGELFF. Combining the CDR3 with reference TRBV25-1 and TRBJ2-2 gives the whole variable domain EADIYQTPRYLVIGTGKKITLECSQTMGHDKMYWYQQDPGMELHLIHYSYGVNSTEKGDLSSESTVSRIRTEHFPLTLESARPSHTSQYLCASSDSGKNTGELFFGEGSRLTVL.

CDR3 sequence reads: CASSLYPRAYYEQYF. The CDR3, as DNA: TGTGCCAGCAGTTTATACCCCCGGGCTTACTACGAGCAGTACTTC. The J gene is TRBJ2-7, the V gene TRBV27; D uncertain. V was shortened by 1 base and J by 3 bases, with 13 bases between the two germline ends. The CDR3 extends over 15 amino acids. CDR1 is MNHEY and CDR2 is SMNVEV in the germline V gene (reference sequence).

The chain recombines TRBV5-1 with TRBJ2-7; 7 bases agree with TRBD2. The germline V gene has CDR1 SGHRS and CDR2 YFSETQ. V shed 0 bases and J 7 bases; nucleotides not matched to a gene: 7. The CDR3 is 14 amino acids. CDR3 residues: CASSLEGRAGEQYF. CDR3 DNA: TGCGCCAGCAGCTTGGAGGGGAGGGCCGGTGAGCAGTACTTC.

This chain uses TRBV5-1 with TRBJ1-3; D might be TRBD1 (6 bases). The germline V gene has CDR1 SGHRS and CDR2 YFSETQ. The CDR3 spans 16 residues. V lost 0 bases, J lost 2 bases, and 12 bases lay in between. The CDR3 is CASSLGTGPPGNTIYF. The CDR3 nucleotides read TGCGCCAGCAGCTTGGGAACAGGGCCTCCTGGAAACACCATATATTTT.

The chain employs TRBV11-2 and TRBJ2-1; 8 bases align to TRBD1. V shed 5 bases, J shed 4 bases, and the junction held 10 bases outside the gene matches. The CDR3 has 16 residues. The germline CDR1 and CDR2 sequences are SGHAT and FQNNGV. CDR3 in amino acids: CASSPGRQGTYNEQFF. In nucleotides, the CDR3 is TGTGCCAGCAGCCCCGGGCGACAGGGGACTTACAATGAGCAGTTCTTC.

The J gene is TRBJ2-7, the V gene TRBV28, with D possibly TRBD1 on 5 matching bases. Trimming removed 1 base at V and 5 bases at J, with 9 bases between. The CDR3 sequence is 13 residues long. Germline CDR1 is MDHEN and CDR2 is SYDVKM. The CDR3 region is CASSLFGAHEQYF. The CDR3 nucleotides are TGTGCCAGCAGTTTATTTGGGGCCCACGAGCAGTACTTC.

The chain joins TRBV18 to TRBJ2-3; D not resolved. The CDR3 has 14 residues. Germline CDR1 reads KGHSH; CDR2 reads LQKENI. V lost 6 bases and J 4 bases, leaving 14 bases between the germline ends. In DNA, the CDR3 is TGTGCCAGCTCCTTCTTACTGTTGGCAGATACGCAGTATTTT. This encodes CASSFLLLADTQYF.

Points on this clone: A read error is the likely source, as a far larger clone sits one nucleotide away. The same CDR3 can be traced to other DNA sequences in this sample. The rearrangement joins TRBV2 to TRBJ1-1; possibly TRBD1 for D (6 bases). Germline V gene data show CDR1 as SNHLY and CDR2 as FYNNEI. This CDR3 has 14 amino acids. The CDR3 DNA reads TGTGCCAGCAGTAAAGAAACAGGGAGTAGGGAAGCCTTCTTT. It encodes CASSKETGSREAFF.

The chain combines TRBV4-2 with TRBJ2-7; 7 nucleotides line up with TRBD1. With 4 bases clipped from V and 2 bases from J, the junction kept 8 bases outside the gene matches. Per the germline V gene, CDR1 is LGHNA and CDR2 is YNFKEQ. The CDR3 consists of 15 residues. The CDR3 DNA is TGTGCCAGCAGCCGGGCTAGGACAGGTACCTACGAGCAGTACTTC. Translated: CASSRARTGTYEQYF.

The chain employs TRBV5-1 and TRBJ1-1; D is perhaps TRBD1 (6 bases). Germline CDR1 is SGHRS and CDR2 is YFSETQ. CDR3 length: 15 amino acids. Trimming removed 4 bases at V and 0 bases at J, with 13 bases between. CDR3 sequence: CASSRGTNLNTEAFF. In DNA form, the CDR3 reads TGCGCCAGCAGCCGAGGGACAAATCTGAACACTGAAGCTTTCTTT.

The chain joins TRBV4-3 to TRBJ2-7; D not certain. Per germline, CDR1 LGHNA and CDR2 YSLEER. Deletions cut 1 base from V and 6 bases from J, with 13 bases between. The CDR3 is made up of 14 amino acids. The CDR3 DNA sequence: TGCGCCAGCAGCCAAGGTGCCTGGAAATCCGAGCAGTACTTC. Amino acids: CASSQGAWKSEQYF.

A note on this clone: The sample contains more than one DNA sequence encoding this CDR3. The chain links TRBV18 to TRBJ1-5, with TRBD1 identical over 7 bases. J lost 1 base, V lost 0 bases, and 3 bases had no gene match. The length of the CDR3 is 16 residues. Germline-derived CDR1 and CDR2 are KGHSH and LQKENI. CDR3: CASSPPNRGSNQPQHF. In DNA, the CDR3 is TGTGCCAGCTCACCACCGAACAGGGGAAGCAATCAGCCCCAGCATTTT.

CDR3 protein: CASGSGQVNQPQHF. CDR3 DNA sequence: TGTGCCAGCGGAAGTGGACAGGTTAATCAGCCCCAGCATTTT. The genes are TRBV6-5 and TRBJ1-5; 7 bases are a match to TRBD1. This CDR3 comprises 14 residues. Unmatched junction bases numbered 8, after V lost 8 bases and J lost 4 bases. Germline CDR1 MNHEY, CDR2 SVGAGI.